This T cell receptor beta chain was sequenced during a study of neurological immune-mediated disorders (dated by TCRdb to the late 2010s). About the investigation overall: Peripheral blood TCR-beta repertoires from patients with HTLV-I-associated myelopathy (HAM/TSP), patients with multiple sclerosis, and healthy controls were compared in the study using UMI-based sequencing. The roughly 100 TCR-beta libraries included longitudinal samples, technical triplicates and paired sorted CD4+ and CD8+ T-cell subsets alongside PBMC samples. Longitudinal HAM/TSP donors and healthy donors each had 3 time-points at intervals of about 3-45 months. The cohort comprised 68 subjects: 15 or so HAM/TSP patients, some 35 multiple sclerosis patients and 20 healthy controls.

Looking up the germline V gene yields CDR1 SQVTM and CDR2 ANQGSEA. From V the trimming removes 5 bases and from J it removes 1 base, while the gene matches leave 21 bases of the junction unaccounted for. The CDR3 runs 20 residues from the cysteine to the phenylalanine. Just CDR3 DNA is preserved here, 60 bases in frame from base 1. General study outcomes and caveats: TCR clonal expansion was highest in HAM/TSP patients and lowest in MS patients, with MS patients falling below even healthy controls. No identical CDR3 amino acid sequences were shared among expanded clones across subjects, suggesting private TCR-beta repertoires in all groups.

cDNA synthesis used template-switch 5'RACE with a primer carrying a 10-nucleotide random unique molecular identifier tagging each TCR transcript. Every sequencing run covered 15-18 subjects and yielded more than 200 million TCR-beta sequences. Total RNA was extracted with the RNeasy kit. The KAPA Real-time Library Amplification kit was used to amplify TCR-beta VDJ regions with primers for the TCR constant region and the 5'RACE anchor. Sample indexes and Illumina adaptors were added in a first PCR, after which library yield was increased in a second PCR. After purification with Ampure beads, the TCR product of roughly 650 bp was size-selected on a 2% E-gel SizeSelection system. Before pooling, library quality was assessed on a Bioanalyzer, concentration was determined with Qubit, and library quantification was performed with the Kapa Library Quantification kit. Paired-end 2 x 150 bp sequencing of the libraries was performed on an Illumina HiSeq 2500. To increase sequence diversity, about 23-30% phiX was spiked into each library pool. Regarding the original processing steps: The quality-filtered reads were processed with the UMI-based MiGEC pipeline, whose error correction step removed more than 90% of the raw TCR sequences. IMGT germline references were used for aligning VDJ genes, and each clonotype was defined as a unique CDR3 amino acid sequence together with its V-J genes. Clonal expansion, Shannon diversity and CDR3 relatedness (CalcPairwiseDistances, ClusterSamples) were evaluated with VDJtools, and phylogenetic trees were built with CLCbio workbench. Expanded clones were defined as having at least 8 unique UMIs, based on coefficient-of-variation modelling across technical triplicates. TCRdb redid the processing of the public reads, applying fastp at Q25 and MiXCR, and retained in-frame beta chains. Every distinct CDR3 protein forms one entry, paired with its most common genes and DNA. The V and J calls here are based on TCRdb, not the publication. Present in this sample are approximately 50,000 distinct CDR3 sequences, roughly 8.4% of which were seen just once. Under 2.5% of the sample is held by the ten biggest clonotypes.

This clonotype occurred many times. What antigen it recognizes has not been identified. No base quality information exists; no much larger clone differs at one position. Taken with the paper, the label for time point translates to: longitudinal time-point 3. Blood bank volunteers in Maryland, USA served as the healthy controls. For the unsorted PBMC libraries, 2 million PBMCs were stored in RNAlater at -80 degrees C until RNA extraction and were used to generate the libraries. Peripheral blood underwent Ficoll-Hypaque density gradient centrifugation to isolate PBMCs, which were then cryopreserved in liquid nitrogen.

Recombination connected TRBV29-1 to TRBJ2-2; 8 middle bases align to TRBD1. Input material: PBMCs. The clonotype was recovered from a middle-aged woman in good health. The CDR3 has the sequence CSVTRIPKTSGTGNTGELFF. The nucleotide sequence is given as TGCAGCGTTACCAGAATCCCAAAGACCTCCGGGACAGGGAACACCGGGGAGCTGTTTTTT.